This T cell receptor (beta chain) was recorded in a study of identical twins. The table lists this clonotype with a few counts. Template switching supplied a universal primer site; unique molecular identifiers were carried on the cDNA. TCRdb used MiXCR to reprocess the 5' RACE reads, holding one entry per CDR3 protein. In the table there are 200,000 to 300,000 distinct CDR3 sequences, about 7% of which are singletons. Germline trimming cut 2 bases from V and 2 bases from J; bases unmatched to any gene: 2. The CDR3 runs to 14 residues. The germline gives CDR1 SGHTS, CDR2 YDEGEE. Another study also made use of these data, one on yellow fever vaccine responses in identical twins. This second study says: Reportedly, the T cell response mounted by twins to vaccine seemed partly convergent, partly personalized.

The sequence was obtained from a woman between 18 and 29 years old in good health. V and J are TRBV5-8 and TRBJ1-2; 8 bases line up with TRBD1. The specimen was memory (CD45RO+) T cells sorted from blood. DNA of the CDR3: TGTGCCAGCAGCTTATGGACAGGGAACTATGGCTACACCTTC. It encodes CASSLWTGNYGYTF.